Listed below are T cell receptor beta chains from one sample, sequenced in a study of T cell repertoires in cytomegalovirus infection. TCRdb processed the reads anew with MiXCR; each CDR3 protein has one entry. Among some 680,000 distinct CDR3 sequences, less than 40% were seen once, and the ten largest hold about 2.8%. Sequencing input: PBMCs. These receptors all come from a human donor in good health (CMV status not recorded). Some clones in this sample may be carry-over from other donors' samples. Both conserved end residues are trimmed from each CDR3. A D gene is named only where the DNA matches it firmly. The listing skips clone size in some rows; elsewhere it reads once, few, many or a size class.

D,size,V,J,CDR3
TRBD1,NA,TRBV6-2/TRBV6-3,TRBJ2-7,ASNVGGSYEQY
NA,NA,TRBV12-3/TRBV12-4,TRBJ2-5,ASSWGPETQY
NA,many,TRBV6-6,TRBJ2-7,ASSYQSYEQY
TRBD1,many,TRBV19,TRBJ1-1,ASRSDRAFNTEAF
TRBD2,many,TRBV12-3/TRBV12-4,TRBJ2-1,ASSLAGVGEQF
TRBD1,few,TRBV4-1,TRBJ1-1,ASSRPTGFNTEAF
TRBD1,NA,TRBV11-2,TRBJ2-7,ASSPGQPPSPYEQY
TRBD1,few,TRBV5-6,TRBJ2-5,ASSGDRGLETQY
NA,NA,TRBV6-1,TRBJ1-1,ASRHRVVMNTEAF
NA,few,TRBV7-2,TRBJ2-7,ASSPRLDGGGEQY
NA,few,TRBV12-3/TRBV12-4,TRBJ2-3,ASSLGWSTDTQY
NA,NA,TRBV10-3,TRBJ2-4,ATQGGIKNIQY
TRBD2,NA,TRBV7-2,TRBJ2-3,ASSLTSETLTDTQY
NA,many,TRBV7-2,TRBJ1-6,ASRLGGSNNSPLH
NA,NA,TRBV12-3/TRBV12-4,TRBJ2-1,ASIPWGTLYDNEQF
NA,NA,TRBV29-1,TRBJ2-7,SVRVGFESSYEQY
NA,NA,TRBV29-1,TRBJ1-4,SVGEYRGLF